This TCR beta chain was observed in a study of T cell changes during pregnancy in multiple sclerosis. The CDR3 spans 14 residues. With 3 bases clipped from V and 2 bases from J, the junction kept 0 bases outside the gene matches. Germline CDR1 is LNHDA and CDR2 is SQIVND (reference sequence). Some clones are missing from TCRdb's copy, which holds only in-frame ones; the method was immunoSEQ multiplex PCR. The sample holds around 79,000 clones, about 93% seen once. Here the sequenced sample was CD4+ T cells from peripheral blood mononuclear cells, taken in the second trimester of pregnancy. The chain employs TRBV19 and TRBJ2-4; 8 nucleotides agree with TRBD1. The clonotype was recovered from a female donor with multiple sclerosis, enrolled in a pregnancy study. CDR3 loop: CASSIRGPKNIQYF. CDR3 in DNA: TGTGCCAGTAGTATCAGGGGGCCCAAAAACATTCAGTACTTC.